This TCR beta chain was observed in a study of blood T cell repertoires in COVID-19. Whole-study context: The United States, Italy and Spain supplied acute and convalescent COVID-19 samples. PBMCs, B-cell-depleted T cells, or T cells provided the cDNA or gDNA that made up the material.

TCRdb's copy holds only in-frame clones and misses some; the assay was immunoSEQ multiplex PCR. The data contain some 21,000 clones, around nine tenths of them seen just once; the ten biggest clones take up approximately 17%. Sequenced: peripheral blood. The receptor was isolated from a man between 65 and 85 years old with active COVID-19.

CDR3 in amino acids: CASSRGLAVQETQYF. The CDR3 DNA sequence: TGCGCCAGCAGCCGGGGACTAGCGGTTCAAGAGACCCAGTACTTC. This chain links TRBV5-1 with TRBJ2-5; 11 nucleotides match TRBD2. This CDR3 contains 15 residues. Germline CDR1 SGHRS, CDR2 YFSETQ. The J segment lost 2 bases and the V segment lost 4 bases, leaving 4 bases of the junction unmatched.